The TCR beta chain described here comes from a study of cytomegalovirus exposure and HLA in healthy donors. Whole-study context: From donors who were HLA-typed, an early data release held 80 million or so unique TCRs.

Study-level results: A later look showed TCR association rates differing by HLA locus, highest for DRB1 and lowest for HLA-C. The analysis excluded some indistinguishable V segments, including TRBV6-2 and TRBV6-3. The authors reported that TCR beta sequences could predict HLA-A and HLA-B alleles. These predictions were accurate for most subjects in the first cohort.

PCR employed 60 Vbeta and 13 Jbeta primers. Produced via immunoSEQ multiplex PCR; TCRdb's table is partial and in-frame only. Of approximately 160,000 clones listed, 65% to 80% are singletons. This clone was seen a single time. Its specificity is not known. Germline V gives CDR1 SGHDN, CDR2 FVKESK. V lost 0 bases and J lost 5; bases outside the gene matches: 20. The CDR3 spans 20 residues. Material: PBMCs. The TCR originated in a man between 18 and 29 years old in good health and CMV-seropositive. The chain joins TRBV14 to TRBJ2-5; 8 bases are shared with TRBD2. The CDR3 loop reads CASSQDFGGSGIGGGETQYF. As DNA, the CDR3 is TGTGCCAGCAGCCAAGATTTCGGCGGTAGCGGGATTGGTGGGGGGGAGACCCAGTACTTC.